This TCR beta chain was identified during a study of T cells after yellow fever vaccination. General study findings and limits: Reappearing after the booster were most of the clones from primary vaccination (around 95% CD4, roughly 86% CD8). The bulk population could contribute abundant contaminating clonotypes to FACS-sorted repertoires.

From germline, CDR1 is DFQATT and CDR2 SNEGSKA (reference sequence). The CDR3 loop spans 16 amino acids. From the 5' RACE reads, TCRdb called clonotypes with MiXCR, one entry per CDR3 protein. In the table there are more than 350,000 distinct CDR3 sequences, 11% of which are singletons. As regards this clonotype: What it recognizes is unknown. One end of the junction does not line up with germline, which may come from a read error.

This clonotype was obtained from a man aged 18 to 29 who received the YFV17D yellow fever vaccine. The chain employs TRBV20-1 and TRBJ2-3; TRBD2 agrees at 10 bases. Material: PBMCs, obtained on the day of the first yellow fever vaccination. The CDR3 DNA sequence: TGCAGTGCGAGAGAGGAGGTAGCGGGGGGAAAACGTACGCAGTATTTT. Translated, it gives CSAREEVAGGKRTQYF.